The next 28 T cell receptor beta chains were all read from a single sample in a study of blood T cells in healthy people across ages. A second PCR, run for roughly 6 to 11 cycles, used a sample-barcoded 5' primer plus a J-beta primer mix. Using its own MiXCR run on the 5' RACE reads, TCRdb lists one record per CDR3 protein. The data show about 1,800,000 distinct CDR3 sequences, roughly 27% seen once. Sequences were obtained from blood. All receptors come from a woman in her twenties or thirties in good health.

The count of this clonotype is one. V and J are TRBV6-1 and TRBJ2-1; D may be TRBD2 (5 bases). This CDR3 contains 14 residues. CDR1 MNHNS and CDR2 SASEGT come from the germline V gene. The germline V and J ends were trimmed by 7 bases and 4 bases, with 14 bases remaining between them. This CDR3 is CASTLGGQYNEQFF. The CDR3 DNA reads TGTGCCAGCACGTTGGGCGGGCAATACAATGAGCAGTTCTTC.

Comments on this clonotype: A clone one base away is much larger, so this may be a read error. This chain links TRBV6-1 with TRBJ2-1; TRBD1 or TRBD2 may be the D gene (5 bases each). CDR3 length: 14 amino acids. Germline CDR1 reads MNHNS; CDR2 reads SASEGT. CDR3 sequence (DNA): TGTACCACCAGCTCGGGACGCCACGGGGATGAGCAGTTCTTC. Protein sequence: CTTSSGRHGDEQFF.

The chain links TRBV6-5 to TRBJ2-3, with 8 bases that match TRBD2. Germline CDR1 reads MNHEY; CDR2 reads SVGAGI. V shed 6 bases, J shed 6 bases, and the junction held 14 bases outside the gene matches. This CDR3 region has 16 residues. CDR3 nucleotides: TGTGCCAGCAGCCTAGTGGGACTAGACGTTGGGGATACGCAGTATTTT. Protein sequence: CASSLVGLDVGDTQYF.

The chain uses TRBV7-7 and TRBJ2-1; tentative D call: TRBD2 (6 bases). Per germline, CDR1 SSHAT and CDR2 FNYEAQ (reference sequence). The CDR3 extends over 13 amino acids. Trimming removed 5 bases from V and 11 bases from J, with 16 bases in between. In DNA form, the CDR3 reads TGTGCCAGCAGCCAAGGGACTTCGAATAAGCAGTTCTTC. Translating gives CASSQGTSNKQFF.

This clonotype was seen at least ten times. The V gene is TRBV18, the J gene TRBJ2-3, with 11 nucleotides matching TRBD2. The CDR3 runs 16 residues. J was trimmed by 0 bases and V by 3 bases; bases with no gene match: 2. Per germline, CDR1 KGHSH and CDR2 LQKENI. Here the CDR3 reads CASSPTSGTSTDTQYF. The CDR3 coding sequence is TGTGCCAGCTCACCGACTAGCGGGACTAGCACAGATACGCAGTATTTT.

This clonotype was counted once. A much larger clone differs by one base, so this may be a read error. The DNA of the CDR3 is TGTGTCACCAGTTGGGGGTCCTACGAGCAGTACTTC. This translates into CVTSWGSYEQYF. The chain joins TRBV15 to TRBJ2-7; TRBD1 or TRBD2 may be the D gene (5 bases each). The CDR3 loop spans 12 amino acids. Germline loops: CDR1 LNHNV, CDR2 YYDKDF (reference sequence).

The table lists this clonotype with a count of one. A much larger clone differs by one base, so this may be a read error. The chain has TRBV7-2 and TRBJ2-7, with D perhaps matching TRBD1 (6 bases). The CDR3 is 14 residues long. Germline V gene data show CDR1 as SGHTA and CDR2 as FQGNSA. The CDR3 DNA is TGTCCCAGCAGCCTACAGGGTAGCTTCTACGAGCAGTACTTC. Translated, it gives CPSSLQGSFYEQYF.

This chain connects TRBV29-1 to TRBJ2-5; no reliable D call. Germline loops: CDR1 SQVTM, CDR2 ANQGSEA. Trimming took 2 bases from V and 7 from J, leaving 11 bases between them. This CDR3 spans 12 amino acids. The CDR3, as DNA: TGCAGCGTTGAACTGGGCCCCCGGACCCAGTACTTC. Translation gives CSVELGPRTQYF.

The V gene is TRBV9, the J gene TRBJ2-2, with TRBD1 as a possible D gene (5 bases). The germline V gene encodes CDR1 SGDLS and CDR2 YYNGEE. V lost 4 bases and J 3 bases, leaving 16 bases between the germline ends. The CDR3 contains 16 residues. The CDR3 spells CASSPRAQGYTGELFF. For the CDR3, the DNA is TGTGCCAGCAGCCCCCGGGCCCAGGGATACACCGGGGAGCTGTTTTTT.

For the CDR3, the DNA is TGTGCCAGCAGCCAAAACTCCAAGGGACAGGGGGCGACCCAGTACTTC. Translation gives CASSQNSKGQGATQYF. The rearrangement links TRBV14 to TRBJ2-5; 12 bases line up with TRBD1. Germline V gene data show CDR1 as SGHDN and CDR2 as FVKESK. This CDR3 comprises 16 residues. The V and J ends lost 2 bases and 7 bases, in that order; junction bases with no gene match: 8.

As regards this clonotype: A much more abundant neighbour one base away suggests this may be a read error. CDR3 in amino acids: CASSLAVGGSPYEQYF. The CDR3 bases are TGTGCCAGCAGCTTAGCAGTCGGCGGGAGCCCCTACGAGCAGTACTTC. The chain joins TRBV11-2 to TRBJ2-4; 7 bases align to TRBD2. Matching the DNA end better, TRBJ2-7 makes the J call doubtful. CDR1 is SGHAT, CDR2 FQNNGV, per germline. The CDR3 spans 16 residues.

In this sample, this clonotype turned up many times. The chain combines TRBV12-3 or TRBV12-4 with TRBJ2-1, with D unclear. This CDR3 is 12 amino acids long. Trimming stripped 6 bases from V and 4 bases from J, with 7 bases between. The CDR3: CASSRPYNEQFF. The CDR3 nucleotides read TGTGCCAGCAGCAGACCATACAATGAGCAGTTCTTC.

This clonotype appeared once. The chain combines TRBV10-3 with TRBJ2-4; TRBD1 matches 8 bases. The J call is in doubt because the DNA end fits TRBJ2-7 better. CDR1 is ENHRY, CDR2 SYGVKD, per germline. The CDR3 extends over 18 amino acids. The CDR3 DNA sequence: TGTGCCATCAGTGGGACCGGACAGGGTAGTAGAATGCGGTACGAGCAGTACTTC. Amino acid sequence: CAISGTGQGSRMRYEQYF.

This clonotype was observed a single time. This chain connects TRBV2 to TRBJ1-5; 10 positions agree with TRBD1. V shed 0 bases, J shed 6 bases, and the junction held 5 bases outside the gene matches. The CDR3 runs 16 residues. Per the germline V gene, CDR1 is SNHLY and CDR2 is FYNNEI. The CDR3 here is CASSEAGDRGSQPQHF. The CDR3 coding sequence is TGTGCCAGCAGTGAAGCGGGGGACAGGGGCAGTCAGCCCCAGCATTTT. The whole variable domain, remainder taken from reference TRBV2 and TRBJ1-5, is EPEVTQTPSHQVTQMGQEVILRCVPISNHLYFYWYRQILGQKVEFLVSFYNNEISEKSEIFDDQFSVERPDGSNFTLKIRSTKLEDSAMYFCASSEAGDRGSQPQHFGDGTRLSIL.

The V call is TRBV13, the J call TRBJ2-4; tentative D call: TRBD1 (6 bases). The germline V and J ends were trimmed by 2 bases and 2 bases, with 7 bases remaining between them. Germline CDR1 PRHDT, CDR2 FYEKMQ (reference sequence). This CDR3 spans 14 amino acids. CDR3 sequence reads: CASSLQGSKNIQYF. DNA for the CDR3: TGTGCCAGCAGCTTACAGGGGTCCAAAAACATTCAGTACTTC.

As regards this clonotype: One end of the junction varies from germline; a read error may be responsible. V usage is TRBV2 and J usage is TRBJ1-2; a weak D match, TRBD1 (6 bases). The CDR3 extends over 14 amino acids. CDR1 is SNHLY and CDR2 is FYNNEI in the germline V gene. Written as DNA, the CDR3 is TGTACCAGCAGTCAGAATACAGGGATCTATGGCTACACCTTC. Amino acid sequence: CTSSQNTGIYGYTF.

This clonotype was recorded at least ten times. V usage is TRBV6-2 or TRBV6-3 and J usage is TRBJ2-7, with a tentative D call TRBD1 (6 bases). Trimming shortened V by 8 bases and J by 6 bases, and 11 bases separated the two germline ends. Germline CDR1 reads MNHEY; CDR2 reads SVGEGT. This CDR3 region has 11 residues. CDR3 bases: TGTGCCAGCTCCAGGGGCTCCGAGCAGTACTTC. This codes for CASSRGSEQYF.

This clonotype was observed a few times. In DNA form, the CDR3 reads TGCGCCAGCAGCCAAGTTGGGACAGGGCGGGAGACCCAGTACTTC. It encodes CASSQVGTGRETQYF. The chain links TRBV4-1 to TRBJ2-5; 9 bases line up with TRBD1. J lost 5 bases, V lost 1 base, and 5 bases had no gene match. The CDR3 runs 15 residues. In germline, CDR1 is MGHRA, CDR2 YSYEKL.

This clonotype was counted only a few times. The chain has TRBV30 and TRBJ1-6; D is uncertain. Germline V gene data show CDR1 as GTSNPN and CDR2 as SVGIG (reference sequence). This CDR3 region has 12 residues. The V gene lost 7 bases and the J gene lost 8 bases, with 12 bases spanning the gap. CDR3 DNA: TGTGCCTCCCGGCGGAGCGATTCACCCCTCCACTTT. Translation: CASRRSDSPLHF.

This clonotype has ten or more counts. The chain uses TRBV5-1 and TRBJ2-7, with 11 bases that match TRBD2. The V and J ends lost 4 bases and 3 bases, in that order; junction bases with no gene match: 6. This CDR3 is built from 15 residues. Germline V gene sequence: CDR1 SGHRS, CDR2 YFSETQ. The CDR3 nucleotides read TGCGCCAGCAGCCTTGAGGGGACTAGCGGCTACGAGCAGTACTTC. This codes for CASSLEGTSGYEQYF.

The rearrangement uses TRBV7-3 and TRBJ2-3; 12 nucleotides match TRBD2. The CDR3 is 16 residues long. J lost 5 bases, V lost 5 bases, and 8 bases had no gene match. In germline, CDR1 is SGHTA, CDR2 FQGTGA. The CDR3 region is CASSQLAGGAGDTQYF. Written as DNA, the CDR3 is TGTGCCAGCAGCCAACTAGCGGGGGGTGCTGGAGATACGCAGTATTTT.

J is TRBJ2-4 and V is TRBV6-2 or TRBV6-3; D may be TRBD2 (5 bases). This CDR3 contains 16 residues. Germline CDR1 is MNHEY and CDR2 is SVGEGT. The V gene lost 8 bases and the J gene lost 0 bases, with 17 bases spanning the gap. The CDR3 sequence is CASGPRGVLAKNIQYF. CDR3 DNA sequence: TGTGCCAGCGGTCCTCGGGGAGTTCTAGCCAAAAACATTCAGTACTTC.

This clonotype has only a few counts. The J gene is TRBJ2-7, the V gene TRBV7-2; 13 nucleotides align to TRBD2. Trimming at V came to 3 bases and at J to 0 bases, leaving 11 bases not matched to a gene. Germline values: CDR1 SGHTA, CDR2 FQGNSA. This CDR3 region has 19 residues. The CDR3 region has the DNA TGTGCCAGCAGCTTTGGACTAGCGGGGGCCGGTACTAGCTCCTACGAGCAGTACTTC. Protein product: CASSFGLAGAGTSSYEQYF.

This chain links TRBV7-9 with TRBJ2-5; a possible D gene is TRBD2 (5 bases). The CDR3 is 15 residues long. In germline, CDR1 is SEHNR, CDR2 FQNEAQ (reference sequence). The V end was cut by 5 bases, the J end by 2 bases, with 15 bases between. The CDR3 region is CASSLAGMGQETQYF. The CDR3 region has the DNA TGTGCCAGCAGCCTCGCCGGGATGGGGCAAGAGACCCAGTACTTC.

The J gene is TRBJ1-2, the V gene TRBV29-1; unclear D gene. CDR3 size: 12 residues. Germline CDR1 and CDR2: SQVTM and ANQGSEA. The germline V and J ends were trimmed by 3 bases and 8 bases, with 13 bases remaining between them. The CDR3 DNA reads as TGCAGCGTTGACGACCCCTGGAGAGGCTACACCTTC. Translated, it gives CSVDDPWRGYTF.

The gene calls are TRBV7-9 and TRBJ2-7; perhaps TRBD2 as D (5 bases). V gave up 1 base and J gave up 5 bases, with 12 bases separating them. Germline V lookup: CDR1 SEHNR, CDR2 FQNEAQ (reference sequence). The CDR3 totals 14 residues. The CDR3 DNA is TGTGCCAGCAGCTTAGAGGGTTTGACTAACGAGCAGTACTTC. Translated: CASSLEGLTNEQYF.

This chain uses TRBV6-5 with TRBJ2-7; TRBD2 agrees at 11 bases. There are 20 residues in the CDR3. Germline V gene data show CDR1 as MNHEY and CDR2 as SVGAGI. The ends lost 0 bases at V and 7 bases at J; junction bases unmatched: 20. The chain's CDR3 is CASSYSGRDSGGDRLREQYF. CDR3 coding DNA: TGTGCCAGCAGTTACTCGGGTCGGGATAGCGGGGGGGATCGGTTGAGGGAGCAGTACTTC.

This sequence joins TRBV20-1 and TRBJ1-2; TRBD1 is a possible D gene (5 bases). Germline lookup yields CDR1 DFQATT and CDR2 SNEGSKA (reference sequence). The V and J ends lost 2 bases and 8 bases respectively, with 15 bases between them. The CDR3 consists of 13 residues. The CDR3 spells CSARPGLLGGYTF. The CDR3 DNA follows: TGCAGTGCTAGACCGGGACTACTAGGGGGCTACACCTTC.